The 3 T cell receptor beta chains below come from one sample, sequenced in a study of OX40 agonist ivuxolimab in advanced cancers. Sequencing used immunoSEQ multiplex PCR; TCRdb keeps in-frame clones, though not all of them. The sample lists 80,000 to 85,000 clones, about 81% occurring once. Source: CD4+ or CD8+ T cells sorted from blood, taken in a trial of the OX40 agonist ivuxolimab. All receptors come from an adult with an advanced solid tumor such as melanoma, head and neck, liver or kidney cancer.

CDR3 bases: TGCAGCGTTGCGCGGGATTACTCTGGGGCCAACGTCCTGACTTTC. Translating gives CSVARDYSGANVLTF. The gene calls are TRBV29-1 and TRBJ2-6, with D maybe TRBD2 (6 bases). The V gene lost 4 bases and the J gene lost 0 bases, with 10 bases spanning the gap. This CDR3 contains 15 residues. CDR1 and CDR2 (germline): SQVTM, ANQGSEA.

The chain joins TRBV11-2 to TRBJ2-7; 11 bases are shared with TRBD2. V was pared by 3 bases and J by 2 bases, with 12 bases of the junction left unmatched. Germline V CDR1 and CDR2: SGHAT, FQNNGV. This CDR3 spans 18 amino acids. The CDR3 DNA is TGTGCCAGCAGCTTTGTCCCTTTAGCGGGAGGGCCAACCTACGAGCAGTACTTC. Its translation: CASSFVPLAGGPTYEQYF.

The V call is TRBV4-2, the J call TRBJ2-5, with 8 bases matching TRBD2. This CDR3 has 15 residues. The J segment lost 11 bases and the V segment lost 1 base, leaving 12 bases of the junction unmatched. Germline assignment: CDR1 LGHNA and CDR2 YNFKEQ. CDR3 coding DNA: TGTGCCAGCAGCCAAGTCAGCGGGGGCGCGGGAGAGCAGTACTTC. Its protein product is CASSQVSGGAGEQYF.